The source of this TCR beta chain is a study of T cell changes during pregnancy in multiple sclerosis (dated by TCRdb to about 2019). Turning to the overall study: The study looked at changes in the T cell repertoire across pregnancy in women with multiple sclerosis.

A remark on this clone: Its binding antigen is unknown. Base quality data are lacking; no much larger clone is found one base away.

V trim: 1 base; J trim: 4 bases; unmatched bases: 9. CDR1 and CDR2 were assigned from the germline V gene (reference sequence) as LNHDA and SQIVND. The CDR3 runs 19 residues from the cysteine to the phenylalanine. Of the read, only the CDR3 DNA is kept; its 57 bases are in frame from base 1. The library was generated by the immunoSEQ multiplex PCR assay. TCRdb took this table from immuneACCESS and kept in-frame rearrangements with V and J called. Such tables lack part of the clones; where checked against another copy, unresolved V genes explain under half of the gap, and the rest is unexplained. The sample table shows 50,000 to 60,000 clones, and approximately 91% are seen once. The biggest ten clones account for about 0.24% of the sample.

The TCR originated in a female donor with multiple sclerosis, enrolled in a pregnancy study. This sequence uses TRBV19 and TRBJ2-1, and 14 bases in between align with TRBD2. The source was CD4+ T cells from peripheral blood mononuclear cells, collected in the second trimester of pregnancy. The CDR3 region reads CASSIAPGLAGAIYNEQFF. DNA sequence: TGTGCCAGTAGTATAGCCCCGGGACTAGCGGGGGCGATATACAATGAGCAGTTCTTC.